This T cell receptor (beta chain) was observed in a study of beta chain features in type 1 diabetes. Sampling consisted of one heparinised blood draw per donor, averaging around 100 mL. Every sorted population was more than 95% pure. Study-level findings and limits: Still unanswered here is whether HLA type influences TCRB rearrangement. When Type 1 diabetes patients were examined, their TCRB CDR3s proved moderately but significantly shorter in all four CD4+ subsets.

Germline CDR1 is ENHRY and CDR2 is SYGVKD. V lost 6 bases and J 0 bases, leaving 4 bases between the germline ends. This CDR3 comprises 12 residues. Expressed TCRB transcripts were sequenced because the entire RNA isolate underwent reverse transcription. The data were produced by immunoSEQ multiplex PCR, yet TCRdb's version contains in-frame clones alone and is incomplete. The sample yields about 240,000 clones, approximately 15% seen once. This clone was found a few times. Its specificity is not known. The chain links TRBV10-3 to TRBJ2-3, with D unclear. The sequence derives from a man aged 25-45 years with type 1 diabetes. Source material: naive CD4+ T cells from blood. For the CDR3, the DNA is TGTGCCATCAGGTCAAGCACAGATACGCAGTATTTT. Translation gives CAIRSSTDTQYF.